These T cell receptor beta chains were read from a single sample in a study of beta chain features in type 1 diabetes. Clones were sequenced by immunoSEQ multiplex PCR, and TCRdb holds only the in-frame ones, with some missing. The profile covers about 350,000 clones, with about 18% appearing a single time and approximately 0.046% taken by the ten largest. Sample: naive CD4+ T cells from blood. Receptors were obtained from a woman in her late teens or twenties in good health. Both conserved end residues are part of each CDR3. Fields, in order: CDR3 protein, D gene, CDR3 length, V gene. D genes are given only for firm matches.

CDR3: CASRWTGGRGYTF
D: TRBD1
length: 13
V: TRBV6-5

CDR3: CASSFTGTGRTQYF
D: TRBD1
length: 14
V: TRBV7-2

CDR3: CASSPGTGINQPQHF
D: TRBD1
length: 15
V: TRBV5-5

CDR3: CASSFDRAGYNEQFF
D: TRBD1
length: 15
V: TRBV7-6

CDR3: CASRVAANYGYTF
D: NA
length: 13
V: TRBV25-1

CDR3: CAWNGLAGGADTQYF
D: TRBD2
length: 15
V: TRBV30

CDR3: CASSLQGEAFF
D: NA
length: 11
V: TRBV5-1

CDR3: CASSLGLAGREQFF
D: TRBD2
length: 14
V: TRBV11-2

CDR3: CASSGQSRTDTQYF
D: NA
length: 14
V: TRBV18

CDR3: CASSFGGAQETQYF
D: NA
length: 14
V: TRBV11-3

CDR3: CASRSGFQSNQPQHF
D: NA
length: 15
V: TRBV7-8

CDR3: CASSLDGETQYF
D: NA
length: 12
V: TRBV5-4

CDR3: CASSISSLHYNEQFF
D: NA
length: 15
V: TRBV18

CDR3: CASSPSDRERNTGELFF
D: TRBD1
length: 17
V: TRBV7-8

CDR3: CAWSPGLAGSTDTQYF
D: TRBD2
length: 16
V: TRBV30

CDR3: CSVLGQDNTEAFF
D: TRBD1
length: 13
V: TRBV29-1

CDR3: CASSVSRGSYGYTF
D: NA
length: 14
V: TRBV9

CDR3: CASVGQPSNTEAFF
D: NA
length: 14
V: TRBV5-1

CDR3: CAWSVPGGKNIQYF
D: TRBD2
length: 14
V: TRBV30

CDR3: CASSQGGDRDHSPLHF
D: TRBD1
length: 16
V: TRBV4-1

CDR3: CASSLGTGVVSSGANVLTF
D: TRBD1
length: 19
V: TRBV7-3

CDR3: CASSLSGYYGYTF
D: NA
length: 13
V: TRBV5-1

CDR3: CASSYSIRGDSPLHF
D: TRBD1
length: 15
V: TRBV6-5

CDR3: CASSLTLTQETQYF
D: NA
length: 14
V: TRBV7-2

CDR3: CSVGSGQGSGNTIYF
D: TRBD1
length: 15
V: TRBV29-1

CDR3: CASSPILRRDETQYF
D: NA
length: 15
V: TRBV7-2

CDR3: CASSQESSYGYTF
D: NA
length: 13
V: TRBV4-3

CDR3: CASSQLGGTGELFF
D: NA
length: 14
V: TRBV14

CDR3: CASSPSGQGEGYTF
D: TRBD1
length: 14
V: TRBV9

CDR3: CASSSQGVSEAFF
D: TRBD1
length: 13
V: TRBV7-9

CDR3: CAGGVAGGNEQFF
D: TRBD2
length: 13
V: TRBV6-1

CDR3: CASSPDRQETQYF
D: NA
length: 13
V: TRBV9

CDR3: CASSVQGRGEETQYF
D: NA
length: 15
V: TRBV28

CDR3: CASSSQGTNTEAFF
D: NA
length: 14
V: TRBV7-2

CDR3: CASSVRGETQYF
D: NA
length: 12
V: TRBV11-1

CDR3: CASRLGQGGSGELFF
D: TRBD1
length: 15
V: TRBV2

CDR3: CASSFPGYGYTF
D: NA
length: 12
V: TRBV11-3

CDR3: CASSQVVAGDETQYF
D: TRBD2
length: 15
V: TRBV4-1

CDR3: CATSRGFGEAMYGYTF
D: NA
length: 16
V: TRBV15

CDR3: CASIFNEKLFF
D: NA
length: 11
V: TRBV19

CDR3: CASSPRLASTDTQYF
D: TRBD2
length: 15
V: TRBV7-9

CDR3: CASSLGGGLAANEQFF
D: TRBD2
length: 16
V: TRBV7-7

CDR3: CASKYSGRARETQYF
D: TRBD2
length: 15
V: TRBV11-2